These 11 T cell receptor beta chains were all obtained from the same sample, sequenced in a study of CD8 T cell repertoires and HIV-1 epitope variants. No antigen has been assigned to these receptors. Only in-frame clones appear in the TCRdb table, and some are missing; sequencing was by immunoSEQ multiplex PCR. This sample has about 6,200 clones; 65% to 70% occur once, and the top ten carry roughly 45%. The sample was cultured CD8+ T cells derived from PBMCs. These receptors originate from a male donor with HIV.

The gene calls are TRBV11-2 and TRBJ2-2; tentative D call: TRBD2 (5 bases). With 2 bases removed from V and 5 bases from J, the gap between germline ends came to 9 bases. The CDR3 extends over 14 amino acids. The germline V gene has CDR1 SGHAT and CDR2 FQNNGV. CDR3 residues: CASSLSRRTGELFF. CDR3 bases: TGTGCCAGCAGCTTAAGCAGGAGGACCGGGGAGCTGTTTTTT.

The chain is built from TRBV10-3 and TRBJ1-5; D is unresolved. The CDR3 is 14 residues long. The germline V gene encodes CDR1 ENHRY and CDR2 SYGVKD. The ends were cut back, 3 bases at V and 2 bases at J, with 8 bases in the middle. CDR3 in amino acids: CAISDRGGNQPQHF. CDR3 in DNA: TGTGCCATCAGTGATCGGGGTGGCAATCAGCCCCAGCATTTT.

The gene calls are TRBV5-3 and TRBJ2-3; D is possibly TRBD1 (5 bases). TRBV5-3 is an open reading frame, and its role is uncertain. V was trimmed by 3 bases and J by 5 bases, leaving 10 bases between them. The CDR3 is made up of 13 amino acids. The CDR3 loop reads CARSYVRGDTQYF. CDR3 DNA sequence: TGTGCCAGAAGCTATGTTAGGGGAGATACGCAGTATTTT.

As to this clone: The junction departs from the called germline gene at one end, perhaps through a read error. The rearrangement uses TRBV5-3 and TRBJ2-5; D unclear. TRBV5-3 qualifies as an ORF whose function is uncertain. The CDR3 is 14 residues long. CDR3 sequence reads: CASSFLTPQETQYF. The CDR3 DNA reads TGTGCCAGCAGCTTCCTAACACCTCAAGAGACCCAGTACTTC.

This sequence joins TRBV5-6 and TRBJ1-3, with TRBD1 as a possible D gene (5 bases). This CDR3 region has 16 residues. The germline CDR1 and CDR2 sequences are SGHDT and YYEEEE. V was trimmed by 0 bases and J by 2 bases, leaving 12 bases between them. The CDR3 DNA reads as TGTGCCAGCAGCTTGGGAGCCGGGGCAACTGGAAACACCATATATTTT. Translated: CASSLGAGATGNTIYF.

The rearrangement joins TRBV29-1 to TRBJ2-3; no firm D call. Germline V CDR1 and CDR2: SQVTM, ANQGSEA. There are 19 residues in the CDR3. V was pared by 4 bases and J by 0 bases, with 26 bases between. CDR3: CSVVLFAPPSLSSTDTQYF. Written as DNA, the CDR3 is TGCAGCGTTGTTCTGTTCGCCCCCCCCTCCCTTTCTAGCACAGATACGCAGTATTTT.

The chain uses TRBV15 and TRBJ1-2; D not resolved. Trimming pared 0 bases from V and 0 bases from J, leaving 8 bases between. The CDR3 totals 15 residues. Germline assignment: CDR1 LNHNV and CDR2 YYDKDF (reference sequence). The CDR3 DNA reads TGTGCCACCAGCAGAGAAGTCCTTTCTAACTATGGCTACACCTTC. The encoded protein is CATSREVLSNYGYTF.

The V call is TRBV5-4, the J call TRBJ1-2; 9 nucleotides line up with TRBD1. CDR1 SGHNT and CDR2 YYREEE come from the germline V gene (reference sequence). The V segment lost 2 bases and the J segment 3 bases; nucleotides outside the gene matches: 5. CDR3 length equals 15 residues. The CDR3 sequence: CASSFIGQGYYGYTF. As DNA, the CDR3 is TGTGCCAGCAGCTTTATTGGACAGGGGTACTATGGCTACACCTTC.

This clone was detected only once. This sequence joins TRBV2 and TRBJ2-1; possibly TRBD2 for D (6 bases). The germline CDR1 and CDR2 sequences are SNHLY and FYNNEI. The CDR3 totals 17 residues. The germline V and J ends were trimmed by 7 bases and 6 bases, with 25 bases remaining between them. The CDR3 DNA is TGTGCCAGCATGGGCCCCTCCACTAGCAGGGCAAGCAATGAGCAGTTCTTC. Protein sequence: CASMGPSTSRASNEQFF.

This sequence joins TRBV21-1 and TRBJ2-4; the DNA was not compared with TRBD2, the D call given in the table. TRBV21-1 is a known pseudogene. This CDR3 comprises 16 residues. The CDR3 spells CASSKFCGATENIQYF. The CDR3 region has the DNA TGTGCCAGCAGCAAATTTTGCGGGGCTACAGAAAACATTCAGTACTTC.

This clone appeared a few times. CDR3 residues: CASRTGVRNTEAFF. The CDR3, as DNA: TGTGCCAGTAGGACAGGGGTGCGGAACACTGAAGCTTTCTTT. The V and J genes are TRBV19 and TRBJ1-1; 8 bases line up with TRBD1. After removal of 6 bases from V and 1 base from J, the junction contained 4 bases not matched to a gene. This CDR3 has 14 residues. CDR1 is LNHDA and CDR2 is SQIVND in the germline V gene (reference sequence).